This T cell receptor beta chain was sequenced during a study of cytomegalovirus exposure and HLA in healthy donors (dated by TCRdb to about 2017). In terms of the full investigation: According to an earlier analysis of 550 to 700 of the donors, roughly 180 million T cells yielded roughly 110 million unique TCR beta sequences and 276 Gb of sequence data. An early release that covered approximately 600 HLA-typed donors contained around 300 gigabases of sequencing data and approximately 85 million unique TCR sequences. The genetic ancestry cluster associated with self-reported Caucasian donors included approximately 85% of the 350 to 500 genotyped donors. The study aimed to test whether cataloging public T cell receptors could reveal signatures of past pathogen exposure. The study profiled the T cell repertoires of hundreds of subjects by immunosequencing and related them to cytomegalovirus serostatus. Besides the first cohort of approximately 710 subjects, a separate validation cohort made up of 120 or so different subjects was used. The study combined high-throughput TCR immunosequencing, statistical association of individual TCRs with disease status, and machine learning to predict cytomegalovirus infection status. A later analysis re-examined previously published TCR beta repertoires from more than 650 donors and added high-resolution HLA genotyping to investigate patterns of TCR occurrence. Rather than drawing on any new phenotypic data, the later analysis identified candidate immune exposures from TCR beta sequences and the way those sequences occurred across donors. An earlier analysis of 500 to 650 of the donors applied high-throughput TCR beta sequencing to assess whether each TCR beta V gene segment acted as functional or pseudogenic. Donor age, sex, ethnicity and CMV serostatus were compiled together with the repertoire data. A later genetic analysis took genome-wide SNP genotypes for about 55% of the 666 donors and used that subset as a discovery cohort. All discovery cohort repertoires had been generated using a single sequencing platform. Class I and class II HLA loci were covered by the typing at four-digit resolution. Typing coverage varied by locus: about 620-630 donors for A, B, C, DRB1 and DQB1; roughly 500 for DQA1; nearly 610 for DPA1; fewer than 480 for DPB1. Because of strong linkage in the cohort, five DR-DQ haplotypes were treated as single units for association and clustering. Among some 400 genotyped donors of the cohort, an average of approximately 200,000 unique TCR beta nucleotide sequences was sequenced per donor, of which roughly 18% were non-productive. What the study reported, not specific to this receptor: Immune exposure information for the cohort was limited to CMV serostatus. Correlated functional status among segregating V segments might reflect linkage disequilibrium, but an unknown experimental factor could not be ruled out. Compared with the roughly 700-donor mean, donors in an Asian-associated ancestry cluster had fewer N-insertions in productive TCRs, according to a later genetic analysis. Strong co-occurrence of HLA alleles, especially DR and DQ, made assigning TCR associations to individual alleles difficult. Most CMV-associated TCR beta chains appeared to be HLA-restricted in a later analysis, and the HLA associations seemed to be driven largely by CMV exposure. Because HLA typing was unavailable for some donors at each locus, only the typed subset was used in association tests. The study listed 164 TCR beta chains as associated with cytomegalovirus. The authors suggested that the approach could potentially be generalized to other disease states and immunological phenotypes. Because the 87-base-pair reads could not distinguish some IMGT-functional V segments, including TRBV6-2 and TRBV6-3, those segments were excluded. In an earlier analysis of 587 of the donors, most TCR beta V segments appeared in productive rearrangements about 87% or about 30% of the time, broadly matching IMGT annotations. Three of the identified cytomegalovirus-associated TCR beta chains were confirmed in vitro to be specific for cytomegalovirus antigens. According to a later analysis, parvovirus B19, influenza, CMV and Epstein-Barr virus appeared linked to several top co-occurrence clusters. Compared with equally common non-associated chains, HLA-associated TCR beta chains in a later analysis were more clonally expanded and had lower generation probabilities. The classifier was reported to diagnose cytomegalovirus status with high specificity and sensitivity in both the original and validation cohorts. Presence/absence analyses assumed roughly uniform sequencing depth across donors, an assumption that may not hold. A further reported finding was that TCR beta sequences accurately predicted the HLA-A and HLA-B alleles for most subjects in the first cohort. In a later analysis, the rate of TCR association differed among HLA loci, with DRB1 alleles having the most associated TCRs and HLA-C alleles having the fewest. A cluster of highly shared sequence variants was judged likely to be a technical artifact of the sequencing pipeline. Because counts were too low, some 17 rarely observed V segments, including chromosome 9 orphons, were left out of the earlier analysis of 500 to 650 of the donors. Only TCR beta chains were sequenced in this cohort, and the absence of alpha or paired-chain data limited detectable features. A later genetic analysis associated a missense DCLRE1C variant with V-gene and J-gene trimming of TCR beta chains, and an independent cohort replicated the association. In a later analysis, some 17,000 TCR beta sequences were associated with specific HLA alleles at a false discovery rate of 0.05. Across donors, most TCR sequences were observed very rarely, whereas some public TCRs were present in many individuals.

Library preparation employed the immunoSEQ multiplex PCR assay. For the multiplex PCR, a mixture combining 60 forward primers for TCR Vbeta segments and 13 reverse primers for TCR Jbeta segments was used. The CDR3 region of rearranged TCR beta genes was amplified from genomic DNA with a multiplex PCR assay. The Illumina HiSeq System was used to sequence the amplified TCR beta libraries as 87-base-pair reads. In the original analysis: A later analysis tallied 75 million to 95 million unique TCR beta chains across the 610 or so repertoires, and about 10 million of those chains were shared by two or more donors. Raw reads were error-corrected and collapsed into unique sequences with a nearest-neighbor algorithm that merged closely related sequences to remove PCR and sequencing errors. To assign V, D and J gene segments, CDR3 sequences were aligned to IMGT reference sequences. Each retained sequence needed at least a six-nucleotide match to both a V gene segment and a J gene segment. A rearrangement was called productive if the CDR3 had no stop codons and remained in frame with V and J, and every other rearrangement was called non-productive. CDR3 was defined by IMGT convention, running from the second conserved V-encoded cysteine to the conserved J-encoded phenylalanine. The earlier analysis of roughly 590 of the donors excluded any sequence lacking an unambiguous match to a single V gene segment. An earlier analysis of some 500 of the donors classified V segments as functional when productive rearrangements were above 56.7% and as segregating when the standard deviation between donors was above 5%. A statistical classification framework was built to diagnose cytomegalovirus status from the catalog of TCR beta chain sequences. V and J gene assignment, in a later analysis, came from comparing TCR nucleotide sequences with IMGT/GENE-DB human TR gene sequences. In a later analysis, CDR3 sequences and most-parsimonious VDJ recombination scenarios were assigned using the TCRdist pipeline. In a later analysis, each TCR beta chain was defined by its CDR3 amino acid sequence together with its V-gene family, and reads without a unique V-gene family were excluded. A later analysis removed several hundred highly shared, low-generation-probability nucleotide sequences to deal with suspected cross-contamination and a sequencing artifact. In a later analysis, a clonal expansion index was calculated for each public chain from normalized within-repertoire ranks of inferred template counts. Generation probabilities in a later analysis came from a VDJ recombination model fitted to out-of-frame rearrangements, and those results were checked against IGoR. A later analysis scored TCR-TCR, TCR-HLA and TCR-CMV co-occurrence with hypergeometric tests, applying a repertoire-size bias correction to TCR pairs. To estimate false discovery rates, a later analysis permuted the HLA or CMV assignments 20 times. In a later analysis, co-occurring TCRs were grouped using DBSCAN, with TCRdist sequence similarity added in when clustering inside HLA-allele-positive subsets. Repertoires with fewer than 30,000 or more than 120,000 public chains, plus five repertoires with anomalous nucleotide sharing, were excluded from co-occurrence clustering. TCRdb carries this immuneACCESS record with in-frame sequences only. Its versions omit some clonotypes, under half of them owing to an unresolved V gene in the studies checked, with the rest unexplained. V and J calls and clone size are copied from that table; D and trimming were computed from the DNA. For this sample there are about 110,000 clones; about 70% appear just once. Jointly, the top ten make up 5% to 7.5% of the sample.

A note on this clone: This receptor's antigen is unknown. Base qualities are not recorded, but no much larger clone differs from it by a single base.

In total, approximately 610 healthy bone marrow donors made up the cohort. All cohort members were sampled while nominally healthy, although unrecorded immune exposures were likely present. The donor was CMV seropositive and was included in the group of around 300 seropositive cohort members. Each donor provided a peripheral blood sample, and peripheral blood mononuclear cells were used for TCR beta sequencing. Genomic DNA was extracted from the blood cell samples with the Qiagen DNeasy Blood Extraction Kit. V sheds 3 bases and J sheds 0 bases, leaving 14 bases between their ends. Taken from the germline V gene (reference sequence), the CDR1 and CDR2 loops are LNHDA and SQIVND. Inclusive of the bounding cysteine and phenylalanine, the CDR3 is 16 residues long. The entry retains the CDR3 DNA only, 48 bases that are in frame from base 1.

This TCR was recovered from a woman aged 45-59 years in good health and CMV-seropositive. Input material: PBMCs. The sequence joins TRBV19 to TRBJ1-1; no D gene call is confident. The bases read TGTGCCAGTAGTATCGAGAGGGTGCAGCTGAACACTGAAGCTTTCTTT. This yields the protein CASSIERVQLNTEAFF.